This paragraph covers one T cell receptor (beta chain) sequence. Original processing methods: Reference gene primer amplification yielded estimated nucleated cell counts. Here immunoSEQ multiplex PCR was the method, and the copy in TCRdb shows in-frame clones only, minus some. The V and J calls and clone size are taken from that table; D and trimming were inferred from the DNA. The sample carries about 330,000 clones, 88% recorded once. These data originate in a study of blood T cell repertoires in COVID-19. For the study at large: From the United States, Italy and Spain came samples of acute and convalescent COVID-19. The analysed material was cDNA or gDNA that came from T cells, B-cell-depleted T cells, or PBMCs.

The sequence came from a woman aged 45 to 65 with active or convalescent COVID-19. Source material: peripheral blood.

This CDR3 is CASNPPGQDPYEQYF. CDR3 DNA: TGTGCCAGCAACCCCCCGGGACAGGACCCTTACGAGCAGTACTTC. The V gene is TRBV28, the J gene TRBJ2-7, with TRBD1 identical over 8 bases. Germline V gene data show CDR1 as MDHEN and CDR2 as SYDVKM. The CDR3 loop spans 15 amino acids. Trimming took 7 bases from V and 4 from J; bases not matched to a gene: 12.